Each of the 15 T cell receptor beta chains below was sequenced from the same sample in a study of vaccination effects on CD4 cells after COVID-19. When around 10 days of culture had elapsed, CD4+ T cells were isolated. No cognate antigen is known for these TCRs. Generated by immunoSEQ multiplex PCR, the TCRdb table keeps only in-frame clones and is missing some. The sample includes about 74,000 clones, around 77% seen only once; the top ten take roughly 1.9%. Material: CD4+ T cells from PBMCs cultured without peptide, obtained before COVID-19 vaccination. The receptors come from a human donor who received a COVID-19 vaccine.

The rearrangement joins TRBV7-2 to TRBJ1-2, with D possibly being TRBD1 (5 bases). CDR1 is SGHTA and CDR2 is FQGNSA in the germline V gene. The CDR3 length is 13 residues. The V and J ends lost 4 bases and 2 bases respectively, with 8 bases between them. The CDR3 region is CASSSAGNYGYTF. The DNA of the CDR3 is TGTGCCAGCAGCTCGGCAGGGAACTATGGCTACACCTTC.

This clone was counted a few times. V and J are TRBV12-3 or TRBV12-4 and TRBJ2-2; D is unresolved. V lost 1 base, J lost 7 bases, and 7 bases lay in between. The CDR3 totals 13 residues. The CDR3 DNA follows: TGTGCCAGCAGTTTAGGCGCAGGCGGGGAGCTGTTTTTT. Translated, it gives CASSLGAGGELFF.

The V and J genes are TRBV3-1 (or the pseudogene TRBV3-2) and TRBJ1-3; D remains ambiguous. This CDR3 is 13 amino acids long. The germline V gene encodes CDR1 LGHDT and CDR2 YNNKEL (reference sequence). Trimming left V 4 bases short and J 0 bases short, with 4 bases between. The CDR3 spells CASSPSSGNTIYF. CDR3 nucleotide sequence: TGTGCCAGCAGCCCTTCCTCTGGAAACACCATATATTTT.

This rearrangement joins TRBV28 to TRBJ2-1, with a weak D call TRBD1 (6 bases). CDR1 is MDHEN, CDR2 SYDVKM, per germline. The length of the CDR3 is 14 residues. The V and J ends lost 6 bases and 6 bases respectively, with 15 bases between them. CDR3 DNA sequence: TGTGCCAGCAGCAACACAGGGAAAAGCAATGAGCAGTTCTTC. Protein: CASSNTGKSNEQFF.

CDR3 region: CASSRVRTDTQYF. The CDR3 DNA reads TGTGCCAGCAGTAGGGTCCGCACAGATACGCAGTATTTT. The rearrangement links TRBV12-3 or TRBV12-4 to TRBJ2-3, with D hard to call. This CDR3 has 13 amino acids. Trimming cost V 5 bases and J 1 base, with 7 bases left between them.

This clone was recorded once. The chain carries TRBV6-1 and TRBJ1-1; D unresolved. With 5 bases removed from V and 5 bases from J, the gap between germline ends came to 15 bases. This CDR3 has 14 residues. CDR1 and CDR2 (germline): MNHNS, SASEGT. The CDR3 DNA is TGTGCCAGCAGTTTTACCGGGCGAGGTACTGAAGCTTTCTTT. Its translation: CASSFTGRGTEAFF.

The V and J genes are TRBV18 and TRBJ1-4; TRBD1 agrees at 9 bases. Per germline, CDR1 KGHSH and CDR2 LQKENI. With 1 base clipped from V and 7 bases from J, the junction kept 4 bases outside the gene matches. This CDR3 comprises 15 residues. CDR3 in amino acids: CASSPRQGEVEKLFF. DNA of the CDR3: TGTGCCAGCTCACCACGACAGGGGGAAGTTGAAAAACTGTTTTTT.

This clone was observed a few times. The chain uses TRBV2 and TRBJ2-5, with TRBD2 identical over 8 bases. V lost 1 base to trimming and J lost 6 bases; unmatched junction nucleotides: 13. The CDR3 contains 17 residues. Germline V CDR1 and CDR2: SNHLY, FYNNEI. Written as DNA, the CDR3 is TGTGCCAGCAGTGAAGGCCTGGGGAGCGGGGGTAGGAAGACCCAGTACTTC. This translates into CASSEGLGSGGRKTQYF. Complete variable domain (other parts from reference TRBV2 and TRBJ2-5): EPEVTQTPSHQVTQMGQEVILRCVPISNHLYFYWYRQILGQKVEFLVSFYNNEISEKSEIFDDQFSVERPDGSNFTLKIRSTKLEDSAMYFCASSEGLGSGGRKTQYFGPGTRLLVL.

This clone was found a few times. The V call is TRBV18, the J call TRBJ2-2; tentative D call: TRBD1 (6 bases). The CDR3 runs to 14 residues. From germline, CDR1 is KGHSH and CDR2 LQKENI. V shed 2 bases and J shed 5 bases, with 9 bases lying between them. The CDR3 loop reads CASSPGTPTGELFF. Here the CDR3 DNA reads TGTGCCAGCTCACCAGGGACACCGACCGGGGAGCTGTTTTTT.

The chain joins TRBV7-7 to TRBJ2-5; TRBD1 is a possible D gene (5 bases). The CDR3 is made up of 14 amino acids. Trimming took 4 bases from V and 4 from J, leaving 13 bases between them. Germline CDR1 SSHAT, CDR2 FNYEAQ (reference sequence). The CDR3 here is CASSSALTGETQYF. CDR3 in DNA: TGTGCCAGCAGCTCCGCTTTAACAGGAGAGACCCAGTACTTC.

V is TRBV12-3 or TRBV12-4 and J is TRBJ1-4; the D is unclear. The CDR3 extends over 11 amino acids. The germline V and J ends were trimmed by 3 bases and 8 bases, with 4 bases remaining between them. Here the CDR3 DNA reads TGTGCCAGCAGTTTCAGAGAAAAACTGTTTTTT. It is translated as CASSFREKLFF.

The V and J genes are TRBV18 and TRBJ1-2; TRBD1 matches 9 bases. There are 16 residues in the CDR3. Germline V gives CDR1 KGHSH, CDR2 LQKENI. Unmatched junction bases numbered 12, after V lost 5 bases and J lost 5 bases. The DNA of the CDR3 is TGTGCCAGCTCATCCGGGACAGGGATTTTCGGGTATGGCTACACCTTC. Encoded protein: CASSSGTGIFGYGYTF.

The chain couples TRBV11-2 to TRBJ2-5; D is ambiguous. Germline values: CDR1 SGHAT, CDR2 FQNNGV. The CDR3 spans 13 residues. With 2 bases removed from V and 5 bases from J, the gap between germline ends came to 9 bases. CDR3: CASSLRFGETQYF. For the CDR3, the DNA is TGTGCCAGCAGCTTACGGTTCGGGGAGACCCAGTACTTC.

The V and J genes are TRBV10-3 and TRBJ2-1, with TRBD2 matching 11 bases. CDR3 length equals 16 residues. With 6 bases clipped from V and 7 bases from J, the junction kept 11 bases outside the gene matches. Germline V gene data show CDR1 as ENHRY and CDR2 as SYGVKD. CDR3 coding DNA: TGTGCCATCAGGAATAGCGGGGGGGCCCAGTGGAATGAGCAGTTCTTC. This gives the protein CAIRNSGGAQWNEQFF.

This chain links TRBV27 with TRBJ2-3; TRBD1 aligns across 12 bases. J lost 3 bases, V lost 1 base, and 14 bases had no gene match. This CDR3 has 20 residues. Germline-derived CDR1 and CDR2 are MNHEY and SMNVEV (reference sequence). CDR3 nucleotide sequence: TGTGCCAGCAGTTTATTCCGGGACAGGGGGCATGGGGGACCAACAGATACGCAGTATTTT. It specifies CASSLFRDRGHGGPTDTQYF.